The rows below give T cell receptor beta chains drawn from one sample of a study of T cells after yellow fever vaccination. Via MiXCR, TCRdb re-called the 5' RACE reads, giving one row per CDR3 protein. Found here are approximately 69,000 distinct CDR3 sequences, approximately 5% of them singletons; the top ten hold roughly 2.3%. The specimen was CD4+ T cells sorted from PBMCs, collected roughly 14 days after the first yellow fever vaccination. Every receptor here comes from a man in his late teens or twenties who received the YFV17D yellow fever vaccine. CDR3s include the opening cysteine and the closing phenylalanine or tryptophan. D genes are given only for firm matches. A row's size may be missing; if present it is once, few, many or a size class.

many	.	TRBJ2-7	TRBV7-2	14	CASSFGDGGYEQYF	TGTGCCAGCAGCTTTGGTGACGGTGGTTACGAGCAGTACTTC
many	.	TRBJ2-7	TRBV4-2	16	CASSRLDSPSSYEQYF	TGTGCCAGCAGCCGCCTGGACAGCCCTAGCTCCTACGAGCAGTACTTC
many	TRBD2	TRBJ2-1	TRBV5-1	16	CASSPPTSGGADEQFF	TGCGCCAGCAGCCCTCCAACTAGCGGGGGGGCGGATGAGCAGTTCTTC
many	TRBD2	TRBJ2-3	TRBV6-5	17	CATRTSGGVFGTDTQYF	TGTGCCACGAGGACTAGCGGGGGGGTGTTCGGGACAGATACGCAGTATTTT
.	TRBD1	TRBJ2-7	TRBV3-1	15	CATCHLGGVIYEQYF	TGTGCCACCTGCCATCTAGGGGGCGTAATCTACGAGCAGTACTTC
many	TRBD1	TRBJ1-1	TRBV7-9	14	CASSLAGQATEAFF	TGTGCCAGCAGCTTAGCAGGACAGGCCACTGAAGCTTTCTTT
many	.	TRBJ2-3	TRBV4-3	15	CASSQAGAPPATQYF	TGCGCCAGCAGCCAAGCCGGGGCTCCTCCCGCTACGCAGTATTTT
many	.	TRBJ2-7	TRBV5-6	13	CASSLQGAYEQYF	TGTGCCAGCAGCTTGCAGGGAGCCTACGAGCAGTACTTC
many	.	TRBJ1-6	TRBV6-6	12	CASSWESSPLHF	TGTGCCAGCAGTTGGGAGAGTTCACCCCTCCACTTT
many	.	TRBJ2-1	TRBV6-5	15	CASSFLRGAGNEQFF	TGTGCCAGCAGTTTCCTGAGGGGCGCCGGCAATGAGCAGTTCTTC
many	.	TRBJ1-4	TRBV18	15	CASSPPSRVDEKLFF	TGTGCCAGCTCACCACCGTCCAGGGTAGATGAAAAACTGTTTTTT
many	TRBD2	TRBJ2-5	TRBV6-2/TRBV6-3	16	CASSYSISGDQETQYF	TGTGCCAGCAGTTACTCGATAAGCGGGGATCAAGAGACCCAGTACTTC
many	.	TRBJ1-1	TRBV10-3	14	CAISVSTGKTEAFF	TGTGCCATCAGTGTTTCTACAGGCAAAACTGAAGCTTTCTTT
many	TRBD1	TRBJ2-5	TRBV6-5	17	CASGNRGPSFSQETQYF	TGTGCCAGCGGCAACAGGGGGCCGTCTTTTTCCCAAGAGACCCAGTACTTC
many	TRBD2	TRBJ2-5	TRBV5-1	17	CASSSLPWSGGGEDQYF	TGCGCCAGCAGCTCCCTTCCATGGAGCGGGGGGGGAGAAGACCAGTACTTC
many	.	TRBJ2-2	TRBV12-3/TRBV12-4	15	CASSTWDGNTGELFF	TGTGCCAGCAGCACCTGGGACGGGAACACCGGGGAGCTGTTTTTT
many	.	TRBJ2-5	TRBV29-1	17	CSVELQGGLVMEETQYF	TGCAGCGTTGAACTCCAGGGGGGACTAGTCATGGAAGAGACCCAGTACTTC
many	.	TRBJ2-3	TRBV5-1	14	CASSLIPSTDTQYF	TGCGCCAGCAGCTTGATTCCTAGCACAGATACGCAGTATTTT
many	.	TRBJ2-5	TRBV4-2	14	CASSQDTGWETQYF	TGTGCCAGCAGCCAAGATACAGGGTGGGAGACCCAGTACTTC
many	.	TRBJ2-2	TRBV12-3/TRBV12-4	12	CASSRDTGELFF	TGTGCCAGCAGTCGAGACACCGGGGAGCTGTTTTTT
many	TRBD2	TRBJ2-1	TRBV7-2	18	CASRSGTSGGAGGHEQFF	TGTGCCAGCAGGTCCGGGACTAGCGGGGGGGCCGGAGGGCATGAGCAGTTCTTC
many	TRBD1	TRBJ2-2	TRBV5-1	18	CASSSLTGILGNTGELFF	TGCGCCAGCAGCTCGCTGACAGGGATTTTAGGAAACACCGGGGAGCTGTTTTTT
.	.	TRBJ2-6	TRBV10-3	19	CAISEQPGTHLPGANVLTF	TGTGCCATCAGTGAGCAGCCGGGAACGCACCTCCCTGGGGCCAACGTCCTGACTTTC
many	.	TRBJ1-6	TRBV12-3/TRBV12-4	11	CASSLNSPLHF	TGTGCCAGCAGTTTGAATTCACCCCTCCACTTT
many	TRBD2	TRBJ2-5	TRBV7-2	15	CASSPSRGVRETQYF	TGTGCCAGCAGCCCCTCCCGGGGGGTACGGGAGACCCAGTACTTC
many	.	TRBJ2-3	TRBV3-1	16	CASSQDGGRPGDTQYF	TGTGCCAGCAGCCAAGATGGTGGGAGACCGGGGGATACGCAGTATTTT
many	.	TRBJ1-2	TRBV9	15	CASSPSPGANYGYTF	TGTGCCAGCAGCCCATCCCCAGGGGCCAACTATGGCTACACCTTC
many	.	TRBJ1-1	TRBV6-5	15	CASSYSGVMNTEAFF	TGTGCCAGCAGTTACTCTGGAGTAATGAACACTGAAGCTTTCTTT
many	TRBD1	TRBJ2-2	TRBV4-1	15	CASSQGDRVTGELFF	TGCGCCAGCAGCCAAGGGGACAGGGTGACCGGGGAGCTGTTTTTT
many	.	TRBJ1-2	TRBV18	17	CASSPGEGQGSNYGYTF	TGTGCCAGCTCACCCGGCGAGGGGCAGGGGTCTAACTATGGCTACACCTTC
many	TRBD1	TRBJ2-5	TRBV7-2	13	CASTTGRSATQYF	TGTGCCTCCACGACAGGGCGGTCAGCGACCCAGTACTTC
.	.	TRBJ1-3	TRBV5-5	14	CASSFGLSGNTIYF	TGTGCCAGCAGCTTCGGGCTCTCCGGAAACACCATATATTTT
many	.	TRBJ2-3	TRBV10-3	14	CAINAGTSTDTQYF	TGTGCCATCAATGCGGGAACTAGCACAGATACGCAGTATTTT
many	.	TRBJ2-5	TRBV5-1	13	CASSLEGEETQYF	TGCGCCAGCAGCTTGGAGGGGGAAGAGACCCAGTACTTC
many	.	TRBJ1-4	TRBV27	15	CASSRQVATNEKLFF	TGTGCCAGCAGTAGACAGGTCGCAACTAATGAAAAACTGTTTTTT
many	.	TRBJ2-1	TRBV19	13	CASRRGARSEQFF	TGTGCCAGTAGACGGGGGGCTAGGAGTGAGCAGTTCTTC
many	.	TRBJ2-6	TRBV2	14	CASVTPAGANVLTF	TGTGCCAGTGTCACTCCCGCTGGGGCCAACGTCCTGACTTTC
few	TRBD1	TRBJ2-7	TRBV7-2	15	CASSVGTGKAYEQYF	TGTGCCAGCAGCGTAGGGACAGGGAAGGCCTACGAGCAGTACTTC
many	.	TRBJ2-2	TRBV7-2	14	CASSLGPQTGELFF	TGTGCCAGCAGCTTAGGCCCCCAAACCGGGGAGCTGTTTTTT
many	TRBD2	TRBJ2-1	TRBV5-4	17	CASSPTPLAGTYNEQFF	TGTGCCAGCAGCCCCACCCCACTAGCGGGGACATACAATGAGCAGTTCTTC
few	.	TRBJ1-6	TRBV25-1	15	CASSTSYSYNSPLHF	TGTGCCAGCAGTACCAGTTACTCCTATAATTCACCCCTCCACTTT
many	.	TRBJ1-1	TRBV4-1	14	CASSQGAAYTEAFF	TGCGCCAGCAGCCAAGGGGCGGCGTACACTGAAGCTTTCTTT
many	TRBD2	TRBJ2-1	TRBV5-1	16	CASSLGLAGHYNEQFF	TGCGCCAGCAGCTTGGGTCTAGCGGGCCATTACAATGAGCAGTTCTTC
many	.	TRBJ2-3	TRBV9	13	CASSEPSGYTQYF	TGTGCCAGCAGCGAGCCTTCAGGGTATACGCAGTATTTT
many	.	TRBJ2-7	TRBV7-2	12	CASSKGVDEQYF	TGTGCCAGCAGCAAGGGGGTAGACGAGCAGTACTTC
many	TRBD1	TRBJ2-2	TRBV19	15	CASSSGQVNTGELFF	TGTGCCAGTAGTTCGGGACAGGTGAACACCGGGGAGCTGTTTTTT
many	.	TRBJ1-1	TRBV15	12	CATSRDLRGAFF	TGTGCCACCAGCAGAGATCTGCGGGGGGCTTTCTTT
many	.	TRBJ2-7	TRBV5-1	12	CASSPTGDEQYF	TGCGCCAGTTCTCCAACGGGGGACGAGCAGTACTTC
many	TRBD1	TRBJ2-2	TRBV5-1	14	CATSGTGNTGELFF	TGCGCCACCTCCGGGACAGGGAACACCGGGGAGCTGTTTTTT
many	.	TRBJ2-3	TRBV7-2	16	CASSPGHTSGTDTQYF	TGTGCCAGCAGCCCTGGGCATACCTCTGGCACAGATACGCAGTATTTT
.	.	TRBJ2-5	TRBV5-4	16	CASSLRTGANQETQYF	TGTGCCAGCAGCTTGCGAACGGGGGCCAACCAAGAGACCCAGTACTTC
many	.	TRBJ2-7	TRBV20-1	14	CSARDVFMGGEQYF	TGCAGTGCTAGAGATGTCTTTATGGGGGGCGAGCAGTACTTC
many	.	TRBJ2-7	TRBV27	13	CASRVGPAYEQYF	TGTGCCAGCAGAGTGGGCCCTGCCTACGAGCAGTACTTC
many	TRBD2	TRBJ2-4	TRBV10-3	17	CAISESGTSGTKNIQYF	TGTGCCATCAGTGAGTCCGGGACTAGCGGCACCAAAAACATTCAGTACTTC
many	TRBD1	TRBJ2-6	TRBV5-1	16	CASSPGTGSGANVLTF	TGCGCCAGCAGCCCAGGGACAGGGTCTGGGGCCAACGTCCTGACTTTC
many	TRBD2	TRBJ2-1	TRBV20-1	15	CSAPLAGGLLGEQFF	TGCAGTGCTCCCTTAGCGGGGGGTCTCCTGGGTGAGCAGTTCTTC
many	.	TRBJ1-6	TRBV6-5	14	CASSVDRDNSPLHF	TGTGCCAGCAGCGTCGACAGAGATAATTCACCCCTCCACTTT
.	.	TRBJ2-5	TRBV5-4	17	CASSLRASSGPGETQYF	TGTGCCAGCAGCTTGCGGGCTAGCTCTGGGCCAGGAGAGACCCAGTACTTC
many	.	TRBJ1-1	TRBV7-2	13	CASSLEGTLEAFF	TGTGCCAGCAGCTTAGAGGGTACTCTTGAAGCTTTCTTT
many	TRBD1	TRBJ2-5	TRBV6-5	14	CASSQTGVQETQYF	TGTGCCAGCAGCCAGACAGGGGTCCAAGAGACCCAGTACTTC